The subject of this entry is one T cell receptor (beta chain). Its antigen is still unknown. This specimen comes from a study of vaccination and CD4 T cells after COVID-19. Study summary: Every culture used as a control got a CEFX pool, an HIV-1 Nef pool, or no peptide.

Treatment: approximately nine-day PBMC culture with coronavirus spike peptide pools or control peptides (ViraFEST assay). Researchers collected the unexposed donor's CD4+ T cells before the COVID-19 pandemic (2011-2018). The Oncomine TCR Beta short-read assay sequenced DNA from cultured CD4+ T cells. Cultured CD4+ T cells were the source of extracted genomic DNA. TCRdb fed the PCR reads into MiXCR, producing one record per CDR3 protein. The table lists 6,500 to 9,500 distinct CDR3 sequences, about 38% of them singletons, with under 30% in the top ten. The J segment lost 3 bases and the V segment lost 1 base, leaving 1 base of the junction unmatched. The CDR3 spans 15 residues. The V gene's germline CDR1 is SGHVS and CDR2 FQNEAQ.

V usage is TRBV7-8 and J usage is TRBJ1-5; 9 bases map to TRBD1. Source material: CD4+ T cells from blood, cultured in vitro. The receptor comes from a human donor in good health. CDR3 nucleotide sequence: TGTGCCAGCAGCTTAGGGGACAGGGACAATCAGCCCCAGCATTTT. Translating gives CASSLGDRDNQPQHF.